This is a list of T cell receptor beta chains from one sample in a study of shared clonotypes between healthy human individuals. Only in-frame clones appear in the TCRdb table, and some are missing; sequencing was by immunoSEQ multiplex PCR. The table includes about 700,000 clones, about 90% detected once. Input material: naive CD8+ T cells sorted from blood. The receptors come from a young man in good health. Both conserved end residues are part of each CDR3. A D gene is named only where the DNA matches it firmly. The size field is filled for only some rows; it gives once, few, many or a size class.

size	V	J	D	CDR3	DNA
-	TRBV4-3	TRBJ2-7	-	CASSQDPEGAAYEQYF	TGCGCCAGCAGCCAAGATCCGGAGGGGGCGGCCTACGAGCAGTACTTC
-	TRBV9	TRBJ2-5	-	CASSETSWETQYF	TGTGCCAGCAGCGAGACTAGTTGGGAGACCCAGTACTTC
-	TRBV7-6	TRBJ2-3	-	CASSLSSGWTDTQYF	TGTGCCAGCAGCTTGTCTAGTGGATGGACAGATACGCAGTATTTT
-	TRBV28	TRBJ2-7	-	CASSQTVGDDSYEQYF	TGTGCCAGCAGTCAAACGGTTGGGGATGACTCCTACGAGCAGTACTTC
-	TRBV7-2	TRBJ2-5	-	CASSFPGEETQYF	TGTGCCAGCAGCTTCCCCGGGGAAGAGACCCAGTACTTC
-	TRBV6-6	TRBJ1-5	-	CASSYAGNQPQHF	TGTGCCAGCAGTTACGCGGGTAATCAGCCCCAGCATTTT
-	TRBV14	TRBJ2-2	-	CASSHVQGLNPGELFF	TGTGCCAGCAGCCATGTGCAGGGGCTCAATCCCGGGGAGCTGTTTTTT
-	TRBV27	TRBJ2-7	TRBD1	CASRAAGGHSYEQYF	TGTGCCAGCAGAGCGGCAGGGGGCCACTCCTACGAGCAGTACTTC
once	TRBV28	TRBJ2-2	-	CASSSRTSSTGELFF	TGTGCCAGCAGTTCAAGAACCAGCAGCACCGGGGAGCTGTTTTTT
-	TRBV6-6	TRBJ1-1	-	CASSNRAPENTEAFF	TGTGCCAGCAGTAACCGGGCCCCCGAGAACACTGAAGCTTTCTTT
-	TRBV21-1	TRBJ2-3	-	CASSKSKDRASPDTQYF	TGTGCCAGCAGCAAATCCAAGGACAGAGCCAGTCCAGATACGCAGTATTTT
-	TRBV4-1	TRBJ2-3	-	CASSQMTSTDTQYF	TGCGCCAGCAGCCAAATGACTAGCACAGATACGCAGTATTTT
once	TRBV25-1	TRBJ1-3	-	CASSDPGGSGNTIYF	TGTGCCAGCAGTGACCCCGGGGGTTCTGGAAACACCATATATTTT
-	TRBV11-2	TRBJ2-1	-	CASSPGRRGHSYNEQFF	TGTGCCAGCAGCCCGGGACGGAGAGGACATTCCTACAATGAGCAGTTCTTC
-	TRBV9	TRBJ2-5	-	CASSVAAGFGVLETQYF	TGTGCCAGCAGCGTAGCGGCAGGGTTCGGAGTTTTGGAGACCCAGTACTTC
-	TRBV29-1	TRBJ1-3	-	CSVRLEGGGNTIYF	TGCAGCGTTCGTCTGGAGGGGGGAGGAAACACCATATATTTT
-	TRBV5-6	TRBJ2-5	-	CASSLVQSQETQYF	TGTGCCAGCAGCTTGGTACAGTCCCAAGAGACCCAGTACTTC
-	TRBV7-6	TRBJ2-6	-	CASSLAGEGTGANVLTF	TGTGCCAGCAGCTTAGCGGGAGAGGGTACTGGGGCCAACGTCCTGACTTTC
-	TRBV10-3	TRBJ2-1	TRBD1	CAISEWDRDYNEQFF	TGTGCCATCAGTGAGTGGGACAGGGATTACAATGAGCAGTTCTTC
-	TRBV6-5	TRBJ2-1	TRBD2	CAIKREAGVVF	TGTGCTATTAAGAGGGAGGCGGGAGTCGTCTTC
-	TRBV27	TRBJ2-7	TRBD1	CASSSILTGGIYEQYF	TGTGCCAGCAGTTCCATCCTGACAGGGGGCATCTACGAGCAGTACTTC
few	TRBV15	TRBJ1-5	TRBD1	CATGVGTGQQPQHF	TGTGCCACCGGCGTAGGGACAGGGCAGCAGCCCCAGCATTTT
once	TRBV27	TRBJ2-1	-	CASSLAGKGNEQFF	TGTGCCAGCAGTTTGGCAGGGAAGGGCAATGAGCAGTTCTTC
-	TRBV14	TRBJ2-5	TRBD1	CASSHLGQGTEETQYF	TGTGCCAGCAGCCATCTAGGACAGGGGACAGAAGAGACCCAGTACTTC
-	TRBV4-1	TRBJ1-1	-	CASSQGMTENTEAFF	TGCGCCAGCAGCCAAGGAATGACGGAAAACACTGAAGCTTTCTTT
many	TRBV25-1	TRBJ2-1	-	CASSPKRDYVVNEQFF	TGTGCCAGCAGTCCGAAACGGGATTACGTGGTCAATGAGCAGTTCTTC
-	TRBV7-2	TRBJ2-3	-	CASSSRDSFSDTQYF	TGTGCCAGCAGCTCCCGGGACTCCTTTTCCGATACGCAGTATTTT
-	TRBV27	TRBJ2-1	-	CASSLLARSGEQFF	TGTGCCAGCAGTTTACTAGCACGGTCGGGTGAGCAGTTCTTC
once	TRBV10-1	TRBJ2-3	TRBD2	CASSEWVSGSWADTQYF	TGCGCCAGCAGTGAGTGGGTTAGCGGGAGTTGGGCAGATACGCAGTATTTT
-	TRBV6-5	TRBJ2-1	TRBD2	CASGLASGSWEQFF	TGTGCCAGCGGTTTGGCTAGCGGGAGTTGGGAGCAGTTCTTC
-	TRBV7-4	TRBJ2-7	-	CASSLSSPPEQYF	TGTGCCAGCAGCCTAAGCAGTCCCCCAGAGCAGTACTTC
few	TRBV13	TRBJ1-5	-	CASSLGHSQPQHF	TGTGCCAGCAGCTTAGGACATAGCCAGCCCCAGCATTTT
-	TRBV19	TRBJ2-7	TRBD1	CASAGQGYEQYF	TGTGCCAGCGCAGGACAGGGTTACGAGCAGTACTTC
-	TRBV30	TRBJ1-2	-	CAWSPGRGSYGYTF	TGTGCCTGGAGTCCCGGCAGGGGATCATATGGCTACACCTTC
-	TRBV27	TRBJ2-3	-	CASSSSRTDTQYF	TGTGCCAGCAGTTCGTCACGCACAGATACGCAGTATTTT
once	TRBV4-3	TRBJ2-2	TRBD1	CASSQDRGLVGELFF	TGCGCCAGCAGCCAGGACAGGGGGCTTGTCGGGGAGCTGTTTTTT
-	TRBV27	TRBJ2-7	-	CASSSHQDEQYF	TGTGCCAGCAGTTCACACCAGGACGAGCAGTACTTC
-	TRBV19	TRBJ2-1	-	CASSNINYNEQFF	TGTGCCAGTAGTAACATCAACTACAATGAGCAGTTCTTC
-	TRBV28	TRBJ2-7	TRBD1	CASSRVDRAYEQYF	TGTGCCAGCAGTCGCGTTGACAGGGCCTACGAGCAGTACTTC
-	TRBV5-1	TRBJ2-7	TRBD2	CASSLGGGRAHEQYF	TGCGCCAGCAGCTTGGGTGGCGGGAGGGCCCACGAGCAGTACTTC
-	TRBV4-2	TRBJ2-2	-	CASSQEFSTIGYDRGPTGELFF	TGTGCCAGCAGCCAAGAATTTTCTACTATCGGGTATGACCGGGGACCGACCGGGGAGCTGTTTTTT
-	TRBV5-1	TRBJ2-5	-	CASSLEGTKETQYF	TGCGCCAGCAGCTTGGAAGGCACCAAAGAGACCCAGTACTTC
few	TRBV11-2	TRBJ2-5	TRBD2	CASKKRGGAIPQETQYF	TGTGCCAGCAAGAAGCGGGGGGGGGCGATCCCCCAAGAGACCCAGTACTTC
-	TRBV28	TRBJ2-7	-	CASSLLGSTYEQYF	TGTGCCAGCAGTTTACTCGGATCTACCTACGAGCAGTACTTC
-	TRBV7-6	TRBJ2-7	TRBD2	CASSLGLAGGPYEQYF	TGTGCCAGCAGCTTAGGGCTAGCGGGAGGGCCATACGAGCAGTACTTC
-	TRBV29-1	TRBJ2-1	TRBD2	CSVGIAGATGEQFF	TGCAGCGTTGGGATAGCGGGAGCTACGGGTGAGCAGTTCTTC
-	TRBV4-1	TRBJ2-2	TRBD1	CASSLGGGTGFPGELFF	TGCGCCAGCAGCCTCGGCGGCGGGACAGGGTTCCCCGGGGAGCTGTTTTTT
-	TRBV7-9	TRBJ2-1	TRBD2	CASSGESGRDNEQFF	TGTGCCAGCTCCGGGGAGAGCGGGAGGGACAATGAGCAGTTCTTC
-	TRBV7-9	TRBJ2-7	-	CASSSNPYEQYF	TGTGCCAGCAGCTCAAATCCCTACGAGCAGTACTTC
-	TRBV27	TRBJ2-7	-	CASSLRRQKAEQYF	TGTGCCAGCAGTTTACGTCGACAGAAGGCCGAGCAGTACTTC
-	TRBV11-3	TRBJ2-7	TRBD2	CASSLASGREQYF	TGTGCCAGCAGCTTGGCTAGCGGGAGAGAGCAGTACTTC